The 14 T cell receptor beta chains presented below share a single source sample, sequenced in a study of control samples from healthy donors and cancer patients. Sequenced by immunoSEQ multiplex PCR; TCRdb stores in-frame clones only, minus some. The profile shows roughly 140,000 clones, 93% of them singletons. Sample: blood. These receptors originate from a man in his forties or fifties in good health.

CDR3 sequence: CASSSRRMEEFF. CDR3 bases: TGTGCCAGCAGCTCACGACGTATGGAGGAGTTCTTC. J is TRBJ2-1 and V is TRBV5-4; TRBD2 is a possible D gene (5 bases). Germline CDR1 SGHNT, CDR2 YYREEE (reference sequence). V was clipped by 3 bases and J by 14 bases, with 15 bases between them. The CDR3 spans 12 residues.

In this sample, this clone turned up once. The V call is TRBV19, the J call TRBJ1-6, with D uncertain. The germline V gene has CDR1 LNHDA and CDR2 SQIVND (reference sequence). The CDR3 consists of 14 residues. The V end lost 5 bases, the J end lost 0 bases, and 5 bases lay between the germline ends. The CDR3 nucleotides are TGTGCCAGTAGTTTAAGCTCCTATAATTCACCCCTCCACTTT. Protein product: CASSLSSYNSPLHF.

The V gene is TRBV10-2, the J gene TRBJ2-2; D perhaps matches TRBD2 (6 bases). Trimming removed 4 bases at V and 2 bases at J, with 11 bases between. The CDR3 sequence is 15 residues long. CDR1 WSHSY and CDR2 SAAADI come from the germline V gene. CDR3 in DNA: TGCGCCAGCAGTGGAGGCGGGACTAACACCGGGGAGCTGTTTTTT. It codes for CASSGGGTNTGELFF.

This sequence joins TRBV30 and TRBJ1-6; maybe TRBD1 (5 bases). The CDR3 has 13 amino acids. Trimming cost V 2 bases and J 10 bases, with 12 bases left between them. The germline V gene encodes CDR1 GTSNPN and CDR2 SVGIG (reference sequence). This chain's CDR3 is CAWSSGRGSPLHF. Here the CDR3 DNA reads TGTGCCTGGAGTTCGGGGCGGGGATCACCCCTCCACTTT.

This clone was detected only once. This chain's CDR3 is CASSPRDGELFF. The DNA of the CDR3 is TGTGCCAGCAGCCCCAGGGACGGGGAGCTGTTTTTT. The gene calls are TRBV7-9 and TRBJ2-2; the D gene is possibly TRBD1 (5 bases). The V gene lost 5 bases and the J gene lost 7 bases, with 8 bases spanning the gap. From germline, CDR1 is SEHNR and CDR2 FQNEAQ (reference sequence). This CDR3 has 12 residues.

The chain employs TRBV5-8 and TRBJ1-5; tentatively, D is TRBD1 (5 bases). This CDR3 has 15 residues. The germline V and J ends were trimmed by 0 bases and 3 bases, with 10 bases remaining between them. Germline V gives CDR1 SGHTS, CDR2 YDEGEE. CDR3 sequence reads: CASSLGGATNQPQHF. In nucleotides, the CDR3 is TGTGCCAGCAGCTTGGGCGGGGCTACCAATCAGCCCCAGCATTTT.

This clone appeared once. The V and J genes are TRBV5-1 and TRBJ1-1; 8 nucleotides line up with TRBD1. J lost 6 bases, V lost 0 bases, and 4 bases had no gene match. This CDR3 is built from 14 residues. Germline V gene lookup returns CDR1 SGHRS and CDR2 YFSETQ. CDR3 residues: CASSLGTGFAEAFF. Here the CDR3 DNA reads TGCGCCAGCAGCTTGGGGACAGGGTTCGCTGAAGCTTTCTTT.

V usage is TRBV5-6 and J usage is TRBJ1-6; D gene unclear. Trimming removed 1 base at V and 0 bases at J, with 8 bases between. The CDR3 contains 16 residues. In germline, CDR1 is SGHDT, CDR2 YYEEEE. In DNA, the CDR3 is TGTGCCAGCAGCTTGTTAAGACTCTCCTATAATTCACCCCTCCACTTT. Translated: CASSLLRLSYNSPLHF. The whole variable domain, filled in from reference TRBV5-6 and TRBJ1-6, reads DAGVTQSPTHLIKTRGQQVTLRCSPKSGHDTVSWYQQALGQGPQFIFQYYEEEERQRGNFPDRFSGHQFPNYSSELNVNALLLGDSALYLCASSLLRLSYNSPLHFGNGTRLTVT.

J is TRBJ1-3 and V is TRBV28; TRBD1 agrees at 7 bases. In germline, CDR1 is MDHEN, CDR2 SYDVKM. The CDR3 consists of 17 residues. With 3 bases clipped from V and 2 bases from J, the junction kept 10 bases outside the gene matches. For the CDR3, the DNA is TGTGCCAGCAGTTTCCTATTCGGACAGGAGGCTGGAAACACCATATATTTT. Amino acid sequence: CASSFLFGQEAGNTIYF.

The CDR3 reads CASRLGQGPGNTIYF. The DNA for the CDR3 is TGTGCCAGCAGGCTGGGACAGGGCCCTGGAAACACCATATATTTT. The chain uses TRBV6-6 and TRBJ1-3; 9 bases match TRBD1. The CDR3 loop spans 15 amino acids. Germline-derived CDR1 and CDR2 are MNHNY and SVGAGI (reference sequence). Losses at the gene ends were 6 bases for V and 2 bases for J; bases not matched to a gene: 5.

V gene TRBV2 combines with J gene TRBJ1-4; TRBD1 is a possible D gene (5 bases). Trimming took 8 bases from V and 6 from J, leaving 10 bases between them. This CDR3 is 12 amino acids long. CDR1 is SNHLY, CDR2 FYNNEI, per germline. CDR3 residues: CASLGRDEKLFF. The DNA for the CDR3 is TGTGCCAGCCTGGGACGCGATGAAAAACTGTTTTTT.

The sample holds one count of this clone. This chain uses TRBV19 with TRBJ2-1; TRBD2 matches 7 bases. This CDR3 is built from 14 residues. The J segment lost 0 bases and the V segment lost 7 bases, leaving 3 bases of the junction unmatched. Germline V CDR1 and CDR2: LNHDA, SQIVND (reference sequence). This chain's CDR3 is CASMGGTSYNEQFF. The CDR3 DNA follows: TGTGCCAGTATGGGGGGGACCTCCTACAATGAGCAGTTCTTC.

This clone has just one count. This sequence joins TRBV5-6 and TRBJ1-2; D remains ambiguous. The germline V gene has CDR1 SGHDT and CDR2 YYEEEE. V was cut by 0 bases and J by 0 bases, with 9 bases left in between. CDR3 size: 15 residues. The CDR3 DNA sequence: TGTGCCAGCAGCTTGGGGTTTCAGTCTAACTATGGCTACACCTTC. Protein: CASSLGFQSNYGYTF. Based on the CDR3 plus reference TRBV5-6 and TRBJ1-2, the full variable domain is DAGVTQSPTHLIKTRGQQVTLRCSPKSGHDTVSWYQQALGQGPQFIFQYYEEEERQRGNFPDRFSGHQFPNYSSELNVNALLLGDSALYLCASSLGFQSNYGYTFGSGTRLTVV.

Notes on this clone: Other DNA sequences within the sample encode an identical CDR3. V and J are TRBV5-1 and TRBJ2-2; 8 nucleotides match TRBD2. V was pared by 0 bases and J by 5 bases, with 6 bases of the junction left unmatched. The CDR3 sequence is 16 residues long. Germline CDR1 reads SGHRS; CDR2 reads YFSETQ. CDR3 loop: CASSLAGGPGTGELFF. CDR3 DNA sequence: TGCGCCAGCAGCTTGGCGGGAGGGCCGGGAACCGGGGAGCTGTTTTTT. The whole variable domain, filled in from reference TRBV5-1 and TRBJ2-2, reads KAGVTQTPRYLIKTRGQQVTLSCSPISGHRSVSWYQQTPGQGLQFLFEYFSETQRNKGNFPGRFSGRQFSNSRSEMNVSTLELGDSALYLCASSLAGGPGTGELFFGEGSRLTVL.